The sequence of this T cell receptor (beta chain) was determined in a study of T cell repertoires in ileal Crohn's disease. Study-wide results and caveats: Active smokers at surgery had more clonal expansions than non-smokers. Every patient over 26.8% clonality showed endoscopic recurrence.

The repertoire was sequenced with immunoSEQ multiplex PCR; TCRdb's copy has only in-frame clones and lacks some. The table includes approximately 15,000 clones, 80% detected once. Losses at the gene ends were 2 bases for V and 2 bases for J; bases not matched to a gene: 0. The CDR3 consists of 14 residues. In germline, CDR1 is SGHDT, CDR2 YYEEEE. A remark on this clone: The antigen remains undetermined.

The V call is TRBV5-6, the J call TRBJ1-3; TRBD1 matches 8 bases. The receptor was isolated from an adult with Crohn's disease. The sample comprised ileal tissue. CDR3 loop: CASSLQGAGNTIYF. CDR3 nucleotide sequence: TGTGCCAGCAGCTTACAGGGGGCTGGAAACACCATATATTTT.